Only one count was recorded for the clone carrying this T cell receptor beta chain. Its antigen is unidentified. The germline V and J ends were trimmed by 1 base and 0 bases, with 7 bases remaining between them. CDR3 length: 15 residues. CDR1 and CDR2 from the germline V gene are SGHRS and YFSETQ. This entry comes from a study of T cell responses to AZD1222 COVID-19 vaccine. Study-level findings and limits: White British people made up most donors, females outnumbered males, and clonal diversity was possibly underestimated. Spike-specific TCR breadth and depth grew following two AZD1222 doses.

The table came from immunoSEQ multiplex PCR; TCRdb's copy has only in-frame clones and leaves some out. The table records about 140,000 clones, around 93% of them present only once. The sequences come from peripheral blood, collected on day 0 of AZD1222 vaccination. The source of this sequence is an adult in good health. This chain uses TRBV5-1 with TRBJ1-4; D ambiguous. The CDR3 region is CASSLQPATNEKLFF. DNA for the CDR3: TGCGCCAGCAGCTTGCAGCCGGCAACTAATGAAAAACTGTTTTTT.